This is a list of T cell receptor beta chains from one sample in a study of shared clonotypes between healthy human individuals. TCRdb keeps only in-frame clones here, not all; method: immunoSEQ multiplex PCR. The sample lists hundreds of thousands of clones; 90% to 97% were seen once. The sequenced sample consisted of naive CD8+ T cells sorted from blood. Receptors were obtained from a woman aged 25 to 39 in good health. CDR3s include the opening cysteine and the closing phenylalanine or tryptophan. The D gene is left open where the match is weak. Only some rows state a clone size, as once, few, many or a class for expanded clones.

D: TRBD2; J: TRBJ2-2; size: .; V: TRBV29-1; DNA: TGCAGCGTTGGTTCTAGCGGGAGGGCCTCCGGGGAGCTGTTTTTT; CDR3: CSVGSSGRASGELFF
D: .; J: TRBJ2-1; size: .; V: TRBV5-5; DNA: TGTGCCAGCAGCCAAAATAGCGATGAGCAGTTCTTC; CDR3: CASSQNSDEQFF
D: .; J: TRBJ2-3; size: .; V: TRBV11-2; DNA: TGTGCCAGCACTTCAAGGGGGTCACACACAGATACGCAGTATTTT; CDR3: CASTSRGSHTDTQYF
D: .; J: TRBJ2-3; size: .; V: TRBV19; DNA: TGTGCCAGTAGCGGGAGTAGGACAGATACGCAGTATTTT; CDR3: CASSGSRTDTQYF
D: TRBD2; J: TRBJ2-7; size: .; V: TRBV5-6; DNA: TGTGCCAGCAGCTTGATGTTAGCGGGAGGCCACGAGCAGTACTTC; CDR3: CASSLMLAGGHEQYF
D: .; J: TRBJ2-7; size: .; V: TRBV5-1; DNA: TGCGCCAGCAGCTTGGATGCGTTTCCCGGGCGGGAGCAGTACTTC; CDR3: CASSLDAFPGREQYF
D: .; J: TRBJ2-1; size: .; V: TRBV5-6; DNA: TGTGCCAGCAGCTTGGAGGACAGATACAATGAGCAGTTCTTC; CDR3: CASSLEDRYNEQFF
D: .; J: TRBJ2-3; size: .; V: TRBV27; DNA: TGTGCCAGCAGTCCTACTAGCCCCCGCACAGATACGCAGTATTTT; CDR3: CASSPTSPRTDTQYF
D: TRBD2; J: TRBJ2-2; size: .; V: TRBV27; DNA: TGTGCCAGCAGTAGTGGCGGGAGCCGGAACGGGGAGCTGTTTTTT; CDR3: CASSSGGSRNGELFF
D: .; J: TRBJ2-3; size: .; V: TRBV11-2; DNA: TGTGCCAGCAGCTTAGAAGGCGGGGATAACCCCACAGATACGCAGTATTTT; CDR3: CASSLEGGDNPTDTQYF
D: .; J: TRBJ2-7; size: once; V: TRBV4-1; DNA: TGCGCCAGCAGCCAAGTGGAAGTCTACGAGCAGTACTTC; CDR3: CASSQVEVYEQYF
D: TRBD2; J: TRBJ2-7; size: .; V: TRBV7-8; DNA: TGTGCCAGCAGCTTGGGACTAGTCTACGAGCAGTACTTC; CDR3: CASSLGLVYEQYF
D: .; J: TRBJ2-1; size: .; V: TRBV4-1; DNA: TGCGCCAGCAGCCTCGACCCCGCGGGATACTCCTACAATGAGCAGTTCTTC; CDR3: CASSLDPAGYSYNEQFF
D: TRBD1; J: TRBJ2-1; size: .; V: TRBV28; DNA: TGTGCCAGCAGCGGGCTGGACAGGGGTTACAATGAGCAGTTCTTC; CDR3: CASSGLDRGYNEQFF
D: TRBD2; J: TRBJ2-3; size: .; V: TRBV7-9; DNA: TGTGCCAGCAGCTTACCTCCGGGACTAGCGGGATTCACTGATACGCAGTATTTT; CDR3: CASSLPPGLAGFTDTQYF
D: TRBD1; J: TRBJ1-5; size: .; V: TRBV27; DNA: TGTGCCAGCAGTTTATTGGGGACAGGGGGGCCTAGCAATCAGCCCCAGCATTTT; CDR3: CASSLLGTGGPSNQPQHF
D: TRBD2; J: TRBJ2-1; size: once; V: TRBV7-9; DNA: TGTGCCAGCGCGGGAGGGCAGTACAATGAGCAGTTCTTC; CDR3: CASAGGQYNEQFF
D: TRBD2; J: TRBJ2-7; size: .; V: TRBV29-1; DNA: TGCAGCGGTGTGACCGGGACTAGCTCCTACGAGCAGTACTTC; CDR3: CSGVTGTSSYEQYF
D: TRBD2; J: TRBJ2-4; size: .; V: TRBV11-2; DNA: TGTGCCAGCAGCGGGAGGGCCCGGTACTTC; CDR3: CASSGRARYF
D: .; J: TRBJ1-1; size: .; V: TRBV7-9; DNA: TGTGCCAGCAGCTTAGCACCGATGAACACTGAAGCTTTCTTT; CDR3: CASSLAPMNTEAFF
D: .; J: TRBJ2-7; size: .; V: TRBV15; DNA: TGTGCCACCAGCAGAGACAGGGATGCCTACGAGCAGTACTTC; CDR3: CATSRDRDAYEQYF
D: .; J: TRBJ2-7; size: .; V: TRBV7-6; DNA: TGTGCCAGCAGCTTAGGGTCAGACTACGAGCAGTACTTC; CDR3: CASSLGSDYEQYF
D: .; J: TRBJ2-5; size: .; V: TRBV28; DNA: TGTGCCAGCAACGTAGAGGGAGCCCCTGCCCAGTACTTC; CDR3: CASNVEGAPAQYF
D: .; J: TRBJ2-1; size: once; V: TRBV19; DNA: TGTGCCAGTAGTCCCCAGGGAGGTAATGAGCAGTTCTTC; CDR3: CASSPQGGNEQFF
D: TRBD2; J: TRBJ2-1; size: .; V: TRBV5-1; DNA: TGCGCCAGCAGCTATAGCGGGCTTTACAATGAGCAGTTCTTC; CDR3: CASSYSGLYNEQFF
D: .; J: TRBJ2-5; size: .; V: TRBV11-2; DNA: TGTGCCAGCAGCCCCGGAGAGACCCAGTACTTC; CDR3: CASSPGETQYF
D: .; J: TRBJ2-5; size: .; V: TRBV5-4; DNA: TGTGCCAGCAGCTTGTTATTGAGCAACCCTAAAGAGACCCAGTACTTC; CDR3: CASSLLLSNPKETQYF
D: .; J: TRBJ2-3; size: .; V: TRBV9; DNA: TGTGCCAGCAGCGGTGACCCCTTCACAGATACGCAGTATTTT; CDR3: CASSGDPFTDTQYF
D: TRBD2; J: TRBJ2-7; size: .; V: TRBV29-1; DNA: TGCAGCGTTGCCGGGTGGCTAGCGGACGCCTACGAGCAGTACTTC; CDR3: CSVAGWLADAYEQYF
D: TRBD2; J: TRBJ2-3; size: .; V: TRBV29-1; DNA: TGCAGCGGCAGCGGGGAGATGACTAGCACAGATACGCAGTATTTT; CDR3: CSGSGEMTSTDTQYF
D: .; J: TRBJ1-1; size: .; V: TRBV27; DNA: TGTGCCAGCAGTTCCTTGGGCGTGAACACTGAAGCTTTCTTT; CDR3: CASSSLGVNTEAFF
D: TRBD2; J: TRBJ2-2; size: .; V: TRBV5-5; DNA: TGTGCCAGCAGCACGTTACTAGCGGGAGGTACCGGGGAGCTGTTTTTT; CDR3: CASSTLLAGGTGELFF
D: .; J: TRBJ2-3; size: .; V: TRBV7-2; DNA: TGTGCCAGCAGCTTAGCGGGCAGGGGCTCTATCGCAGATACGCAGTATTTT; CDR3: CASSLAGRGSIADTQYF
D: .; J: TRBJ1-2; size: .; V: TRBV10-2; DNA: TGCGCCAGCAGTGAGTCGGGAGTCTTGGGCTACACCTTC; CDR3: CASSESGVLGYTF
D: TRBD1; J: TRBJ1-2; size: .; V: TRBV27; DNA: TGTGCCAGCAGTTCTATCCAATATATCCCCCGACAGGGGGGCTCCTATGGCTACACCTTC; CDR3: CASSSIQYIPRQGGSYGYTF
D: .; J: TRBJ2-1; size: .; V: TRBV6-6; DNA: TGTGCCAGCAGTTACGGGCGGGAGCAGTTCTTC; CDR3: CASSYGREQFF
D: .; J: TRBJ2-7; size: .; V: TRBV28; DNA: TGTGCCAGCAGTTTTGGAGGGGCCTCCTACGAGCAGTACTTC; CDR3: CASSFGGASYEQYF
D: .; J: TRBJ2-5; size: .; V: TRBV11-3; DNA: TGTGCCAGCAGCTCGGGGGAGACCCAGTACTTC; CDR3: CASSSGETQYF
D: .; J: TRBJ1-5; size: .; V: TRBV11-2; DNA: TGTGCCAGCAGCTTAGAAGTGGGTCGGCCCCAGCATTTT; CDR3: CASSLEVGRPQHF
D: .; J: TRBJ2-1; size: .; V: TRBV14; DNA: TGTGCCAGCAGCCAAGTAGTGAATGAGCAGTTCTTC; CDR3: CASSQVVNEQFF
D: .; J: TRBJ2-2; size: .; V: TRBV30; DNA: TGTGCCTGCAGGGGTGGCGGGGAGCTGTTTTTT; CDR3: CACRGGGELFF
D: .; J: TRBJ2-1; size: .; V: TRBV14; DNA: TGTGCCAGCAGTGGGCACTCCTACAATGAGCAGTTCTTC; CDR3: CASSGHSYNEQFF
D: .; J: TRBJ2-6; size: .; V: TRBV5-4; DNA: TGTGCCAGCAGCTTGAGGGTGGTAGCTACTGGGGCCAACGTCCTGACTTTC; CDR3: CASSLRVVATGANVLTF
D: .; J: TRBJ1-2; size: .; V: TRBV15; DNA: TGTGCCACCAGCAGAGATCCCCCGCCAGGGGTCAGGTATGGCTACACCTTC; CDR3: CATSRDPPPGVRYGYTF
D: TRBD1; J: TRBJ2-7; size: .; V: TRBV13; DNA: TGTGCCAGCAGCTCTGGACAGGGCTACGAGCAGTACTTC; CDR3: CASSSGQGYEQYF
D: TRBD1; J: TRBJ2-5; size: .; V: TRBV19; DNA: TGTGCCAGTAGTATAGTGGCAGGGGGAGAGACCCAGTACTTC; CDR3: CASSIVAGGETQYF
D: TRBD2; J: TRBJ2-7; size: .; V: TRBV9; DNA: TGTGCCAGCAGCGTAGAGGGGACTAGCGGGGCCTACGAGCAGTACTTC; CDR3: CASSVEGTSGAYEQYF
D: .; J: TRBJ2-2; size: .; V: TRBV10-3; DNA: TGTGCCATCAGTGCGGGCGGTCCGAACACCGGGGAGCTGTTTTTT; CDR3: CAISAGGPNTGELFF
D: .; J: TRBJ2-7; size: once; V: TRBV7-9; DNA: TGTGCCAGCAGAGGAAGTGGAATCTCCTACGAGCAGTACTTC; CDR3: CASRGSGISYEQYF
D: TRBD1; J: TRBJ1-2; size: .; V: TRBV11-2; DNA: TGTGCCAGCAGCCTAAAACCGACAGGGGACGGCTACACCTTC; CDR3: CASSLKPTGDGYTF
D: TRBD2; J: TRBJ2-3; size: once; V: TRBV28; DNA: TGTGCCAGTAAGAAGAGATGGTTAGCGGGGGGTTGGGATACGCAGTATTTT; CDR3: CASKKRWLAGGWDTQYF
D: .; J: TRBJ1-1; size: .; V: TRBV6-6; DNA: TGTGCCAGCAGACAAGGGGGGACTCCTGAAGCTTTCTTT; CDR3: CASRQGGTPEAFF
D: TRBD2; J: TRBJ2-7; size: .; V: TRBV10-3; DNA: TGTGCCATCAGTGATCTGGCGGGAGGGGACTACGAGCAGTACTTC; CDR3: CAISDLAGGDYEQYF
D: .; J: TRBJ1-1; size: .; V: TRBV5-1; DNA: TGCGCCAGCAGCGAAAAGAACACTGAAGCTTTCTTT; CDR3: CASSEKNTEAFF
D: TRBD2; J: TRBJ2-7; size: .; V: TRBV5-5; DNA: TGTGCCAGCAGCCCCAGGACTAGCGGGATCTCCTACGAGCAGTACTTC; CDR3: CASSPRTSGISYEQYF
D: TRBD1; J: TRBJ1-5; size: .; V: TRBV4-1; DNA: TGCGCCAGCAGCCATGATCCGGGACAGGCATATCAGCCCCAGCATTTT; CDR3: CASSHDPGQAYQPQHF
D: .; J: TRBJ2-2; size: once; V: TRBV5-1; DNA: TGCGCCAGCAGCTTGGAGGTCCCTAGGGGAGTCGGGGAGCTGTTTTTT; CDR3: CASSLEVPRGVGELFF
D: .; J: TRBJ1-5; size: .; V: TRBV10-3; DNA: TGTGCCATCAGTGAGGGGAGACAGTCGTATCAGCCCCAGCATTTT; CDR3: CAISEGRQSYQPQHF
D: .; J: TRBJ2-2; size: .; V: TRBV7-9; DNA: TGTGCCAGCAGCGTCGGACCCGGGGGCACCGGGGAGCTGTTTTTT; CDR3: CASSVGPGGTGELFF
D: .; J: TRBJ2-5; size: .; V: TRBV2; DNA: TGTGCCAGCAAGACTCCACGGGACGGGGGCCAAGAGACCCAGTACTTC; CDR3: CASKTPRDGGQETQYF